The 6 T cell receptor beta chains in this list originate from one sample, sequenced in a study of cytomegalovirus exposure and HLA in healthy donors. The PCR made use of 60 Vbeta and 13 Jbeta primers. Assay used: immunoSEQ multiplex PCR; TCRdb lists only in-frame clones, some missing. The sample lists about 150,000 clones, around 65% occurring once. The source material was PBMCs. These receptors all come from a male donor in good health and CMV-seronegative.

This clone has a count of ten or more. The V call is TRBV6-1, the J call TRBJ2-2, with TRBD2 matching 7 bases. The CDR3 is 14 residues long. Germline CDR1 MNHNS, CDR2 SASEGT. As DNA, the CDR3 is TGTGGGGGGAGGGGACCGGCGGACACCGGGGAGCTGTTTTTT. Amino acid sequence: CGGRGPADTGELFF.

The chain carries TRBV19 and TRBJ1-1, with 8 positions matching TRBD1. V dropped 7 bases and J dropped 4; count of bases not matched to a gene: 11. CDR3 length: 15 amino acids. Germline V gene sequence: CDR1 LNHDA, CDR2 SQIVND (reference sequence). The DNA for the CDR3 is TGTGCCAGTATTTCAGGGGGCTTTAGGGGCACTGAAGCTTTCTTT. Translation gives CASISGGFRGTEAFF.

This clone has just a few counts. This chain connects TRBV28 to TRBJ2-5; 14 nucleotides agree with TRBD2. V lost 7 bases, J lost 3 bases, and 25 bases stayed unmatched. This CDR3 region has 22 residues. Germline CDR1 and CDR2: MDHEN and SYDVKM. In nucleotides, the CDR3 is TGTGCCAGCAAGGACCGAGCGCGGGTAACATTGTGGGGACTAGCGGGGGAAGAGACCCAGTACTTC. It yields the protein CASKDRARVTLWGLAGEETQYF.

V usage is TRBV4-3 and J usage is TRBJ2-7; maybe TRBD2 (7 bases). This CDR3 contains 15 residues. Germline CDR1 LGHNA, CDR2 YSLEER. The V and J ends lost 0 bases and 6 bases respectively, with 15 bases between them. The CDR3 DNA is TGCGCCAGCAGCCAAGATAAGGGGCGGGGGCTCGAGCAGTACTTC. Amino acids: CASSQDKGRGLEQYF.

The CDR3 DNA follows: TGTGCCAGCAGTGGACAAAACAGGGGAAGTTCCTACAATGAGCAGTTCTTC. Amino acids: CASSGQNRGSSYNEQFF. The V call is TRBV6-1, the J call TRBJ2-1; 7 bases match TRBD1. The V segment lost 4 bases and the J segment 1 base; nucleotides outside the gene matches: 10. Germline values: CDR1 MNHNS, CDR2 SASEGT. This CDR3 contains 17 residues.

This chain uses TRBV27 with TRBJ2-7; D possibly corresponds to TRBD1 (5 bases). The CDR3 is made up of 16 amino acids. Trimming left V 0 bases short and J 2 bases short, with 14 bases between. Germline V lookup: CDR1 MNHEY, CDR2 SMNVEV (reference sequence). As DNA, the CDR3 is TGTGCCAGCAGTTTATCGTTAGGGGTTGCAGCCTACGAGCAGTACTTC. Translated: CASSLSLGVAAYEQYF.